A selection of T cell receptor beta chains follows, all from one sample in a study of cytomegalovirus exposure and HLA in healthy donors. The protocol was immunoSEQ multiplex PCR, while the TCRdb copy is restricted to in-frame clones and leaves out a portion. The sample consists of about 67,000 clones, approximately 75% of them appearing once. Sequences were obtained from PBMCs. These receptors were collected from a man aged 55 to 70 in good health and CMV-seropositive. The conserved cysteine and the conserved F or W are not part of the CDR3 here. Some rows mark clone size as missing; the rest say once, few, many or name a class of expanded clone.

V gene	CDR3 length	clone size	J gene	CDR3 protein
TRBV7-2	14	-	TRBJ2-5	ASSLGGLSYQETQY
TRBV6-5	13	-	TRBJ2-1	ASNSQGDAYNEQF
TRBV6-1	11	-	TRBJ1-1	ASTGQKNTEAF
TRBV9	13	-	TRBJ1-3	ASSVDGTGGYTIY
TRBV5-1	13	-	TRBJ2-5	ASSPGTGAWETQY
TRBV19	11	once	TRBJ1-1	ASTDRQGTEAF
TRBV11-3	11	-	TRBJ1-2	ASSPDNNYGYT
TRBV21-1	15	-	TRBJ2-5	ASSDDLKGLCGGTQY
TRBV5-1	14	-	TRBJ2-5	ASSAAGQGAGETQY
TRBV7-9	13	-	TRBJ1-5	ASSSQEEGFRPQH
TRBV19	11	once	TRBJ2-3	ASMMGGTDTQY
TRBV27	11	-	TRBJ1-2	ASSLSAGTSCT
TRBV7-9	11	-	TRBJ2-4	ASIPGTGDIQY
TRBV6-1	11	-	TRBJ1-5	ASISGAYQPQH
TRBV13	13	-	TRBJ1-1	ASSSTSLMNTEAF
TRBV6-6	14	-	TRBJ1-3	ASSPGQGATGNTIY
TRBV29-1	11	-	TRBJ1-1	SVAGVGDTEAF
TRBV4-1	16	-	TRBJ2-3	ASSQDPARGTYTDTQY
TRBV18	13	few	TRBJ1-2	ASSPFTEIYYGYT
TRBV10-3	11	-	TRBJ1-1	ALRVEMNTEAF
TRBV19	14	-	TRBJ2-1	ASGTSGSRGYNEQF
TRBV7-9	12	-	TRBJ2-5	ASSLAGFQETQY
TRBV14	10	few	TRBJ2-3	ASAGRTIGQY
TRBV9	11	-	TRBJ1-1	ASSVDFVGEAF
TRBV18	13	-	TRBJ1-3	ASSPTSGARGTIY
TRBV6-1	12	-	TRBJ1-5	ASSGYGDNQPQH
TRBV6-6	12	few	TRBJ2-5	ASSYSGRGETQY
TRBV21-1	15	-	TRBJ2-5	ASSKIGLGRGRETQY
TRBV7-9	15	-	TRBJ2-1	ASSFKYGTSGNNEQF
TRBV6-1	12	-	TRBJ2-1	ASSSGRAYNEQF
TRBV9	11	-	TRBJ2-1	ASSVMGTGEQF
TRBV5-1	13	-	TRBJ1-5	ASSLAGAPGQPQH
TRBV27	13	once	TRBJ2-6	ASRSGGAGANVLT
TRBV6-4	13	few	TRBJ2-3	ASSETGGQSDTQY
TRBV7-8	15	-	TRBJ1-5	ASSLAGTGRENQPQH
TRBV6-1	18	-	TRBJ1-5	ASSEVAGTGRLYSNQPQH
TRBV11-2	13	-	TRBJ2-1	ASSPLAGGRHEQF
TRBV2	12	-	TRBJ2-5	ASSLGQAKETQY
TRBV2	13	-	TRBJ1-5	ASSAEGSSNQPQH
TRBV5-1	14	-	TRBJ2-5	ASSLLASGGAAAQY
TRBV12-1	14	-	TRBJ1-2	ASSFAGQTSGYGYT
TRBV11-3	14	-	TRBJ2-2	ASSLPFKRNTGELF
TRBV6-4	13	-	TRBJ2-1	ASSPEGVLNNEQF
TRBV5-6	15	-	TRBJ1-6	ASSSRDRLSYNSPLH
TRBV6-6	12	-	TRBJ1-3	ASSPGIPGNTIY
TRBV5-5	12	-	TRBJ2-7	ASSQGNALDEQY